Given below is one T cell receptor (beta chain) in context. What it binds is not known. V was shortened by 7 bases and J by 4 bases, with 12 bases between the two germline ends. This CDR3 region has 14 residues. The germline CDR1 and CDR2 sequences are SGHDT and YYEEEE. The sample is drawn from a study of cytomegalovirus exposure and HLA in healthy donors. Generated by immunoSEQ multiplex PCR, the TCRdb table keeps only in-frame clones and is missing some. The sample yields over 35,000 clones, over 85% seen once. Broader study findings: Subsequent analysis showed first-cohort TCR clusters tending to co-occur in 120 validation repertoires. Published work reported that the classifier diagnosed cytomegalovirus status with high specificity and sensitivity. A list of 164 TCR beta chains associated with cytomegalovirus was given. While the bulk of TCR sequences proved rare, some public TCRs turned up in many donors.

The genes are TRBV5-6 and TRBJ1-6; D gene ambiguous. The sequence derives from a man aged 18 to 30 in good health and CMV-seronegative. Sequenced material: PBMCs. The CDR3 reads CASELLIYNSPLHF. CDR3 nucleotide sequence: TGTGCCAGCGAACTATTAATTTATAATTCACCCCTCCACTTT.